Listed here are 14 T cell receptor beta chains from one sample, sequenced in a study of blood T cell repertoires in COVID-19. Assay: immunoSEQ multiplex PCR; the TCRdb copy retains only in-frame clones and omits some. This sample has roughly 90,000 clones; roughly 89% occur once, and the top ten carry less than 6.5%. Material for sequencing was peripheral blood. These receptors were taken from a woman of 80 years or more with active COVID-19.

The chain is built from TRBV4-2 and TRBJ2-4, with D possibly being TRBD2 (5 bases). The CDR3 is 15 amino acids. Germline CDR1 LGHNA, CDR2 YNFKEQ. V was cut by 0 bases and J by 5 bases, with 11 bases left in between. DNA for the CDR3: TGTGCCAGCAGCCAAGAGGGATCGAGGGAAAACATTCAGTACTTC. Its translation: CASSQEGSRENIQYF.

This clone was observed a single time. This chain links TRBV7-2 with TRBJ2-5; 11 bases are a match to TRBD2. Germline lookup yields CDR1 SGHTA and CDR2 FQGNSA. The CDR3 covers 18 residues. Trimming removed 1 base from V and 1 base from J; junction bases left unmatched: 8. The CDR3 loop is CASSLERLAGGRQETQYF. In nucleotides, the CDR3 is TGTGCCAGCAGCTTAGAGAGGCTAGCGGGAGGACGCCAAGAGACCCAGTACTTC.

V usage is TRBV4-2 and J usage is TRBJ2-5, with D perhaps matching TRBD1 (6 bases). CDR1 and CDR2 (germline): LGHNA, YNFKEQ. The CDR3 has 12 amino acids. V was clipped by 2 bases and J by 5 bases, with 6 bases between them. The CDR3 is CASSQQGETQYF. Here the CDR3 DNA reads TGTGCCAGCAGCCAACAGGGGGAGACCCAGTACTTC.

This rearrangement joins TRBV29-1 to TRBJ2-4, with 10 positions matching TRBD1. After removal of 7 bases from V and 13 bases from J, the junction contained 7 bases not matched to a gene. The CDR3 runs to 11 residues. CDR1 and CDR2 from the germline V gene are SQVTM and ANQGSEA. The CDR3 sequence is CSADRGRNQYF. The DNA for the CDR3 is TGCAGCGCCGACAGGGGGCGAAACCAGTACTTC.

The gene calls are TRBV7-6 and TRBJ2-3, with TRBD2 matching over 13 bases. J gave up 5 bases and V 4 bases, and 12 bases lay outside the gene matches. Germline V gene sequence: CDR1 SGHVS, CDR2 FNYEAQ. The CDR3 has 18 residues. In nucleotides, the CDR3 is TGTGCCAGCAGCTATTCACCGGGACTAGCGGGATTTGTAGATACGCAGTATTTT. Translating gives CASSYSPGLAGFVDTQYF.

The rearrangement links TRBV27 to TRBJ2-7; TRBD1 aligns across 8 bases. Germline V gives CDR1 MNHEY, CDR2 SMNVEV (reference sequence). CDR3 length equals 14 residues. The junction had 3 bases not matched to a gene; V was cut back by 3 bases and J by 2 bases. CDR3 sequence (DNA): TGTGCCAGCAGTTTTTCCAGGGGGCCCTACGAGCAGTACTTC. It yields the protein CASSFSRGPYEQYF.

There are many counts of this clone. This sequence joins TRBV6-5 and TRBJ1-5; D is ambiguous. V lost 6 bases, J lost 6 bases, and 6 bases lay in between. The CDR3 spans 11 residues. Germline-derived CDR1 and CDR2 are MNHEY and SVGAGI. The CDR3 spells CASRESQPQHF. The DNA of the CDR3 is TGTGCCAGCAGGGAGAGTCAGCCCCAGCATTTT.

This clone showed up many times. The chain couples TRBV5-4 to TRBJ1-2; D might be TRBD1 (5 bases). CDR1 and CDR2 (germline): SGHNT, YYREEE (reference sequence). The CDR3 runs 14 residues. V was clipped by 4 bases and J by 2 bases, with 12 bases between them. Written as DNA, the CDR3 is TGTGCCAGCAGCCCCTCAGGGTCAAACTATGGCTACACCTTC. Its protein is CASSPSGSNYGYTF.

The chain carries TRBV28 and TRBJ1-2; no reliable D call. CDR3 length: 12 residues. Trimming shortened V by 2 bases and J by 5 bases, and 6 bases separated the two germline ends. Germline V gene data show CDR1 as MDHEN and CDR2 as SYDVKM. DNA of the CDR3: TGTGCCAGCAGTTTAAGCGGTTATGGCTACACCTTC. This sequence encodes CASSLSGYGYTF.

V gene TRBV5-6 combines with J gene TRBJ2-7, with a possible D match to TRBD2 (6 bases). Germline CDR1 SGHDT, CDR2 YYEEEE. This CDR3 is 13 amino acids long. The V and J ends lost 3 bases and 0 bases respectively, with 7 bases between them. The CDR3 nucleotides read TGTGCCAGCAGCTGGGACTCCTCCTACGAGCAGTACTTC. This codes for CASSWDSSYEQYF.

The chain has TRBV27 and TRBJ2-1; 7 bases map to TRBD2. The V segment lost 3 bases and the J segment 2 bases; nucleotides outside the gene matches: 13. CDR3 length: 18 residues. Looked up from germline, CDR1 is MNHEY and CDR2 is SMNVEV (reference sequence). The CDR3 DNA follows: TGTGCCAGCAGTTTGTTCGGTGGCGGGAGTCAAACCTACAATGAGCAGTTCTTC. Protein product: CASSLFGGGSQTYNEQFF.

This chain joins TRBV2 and TRBJ1-2; 7 nucleotides agree with TRBD1. The CDR3 sequence is 12 residues long. V was pared by 8 bases and J by 4 bases, with 4 bases of the junction left unmatched. Germline values: CDR1 SNHLY, CDR2 FYNNEI. The CDR3 protein is CASVRDSYGYTF. DNA of the CDR3: TGTGCCAGCGTCCGGGACAGCTATGGCTACACCTTC.

The gene calls are TRBV6-5 and TRBJ2-5; 8 nucleotides align to TRBD1. Germline values: CDR1 MNHEY, CDR2 SVGAGI. The CDR3 runs to 14 residues. V was clipped by 2 bases and J by 4 bases; unmatched bases: 3. CDR3 region: CASSYLGQGETQYF. The CDR3 bases are TGTGCCAGCAGTTACCTTGGACAGGGAGAGACCCAGTACTTC.

The V call is TRBV7-2, the J call TRBJ2-3, with 9 bases fitting TRBD2. The germline V gene has CDR1 SGHTA and CDR2 FQGNSA. The J segment lost 6 bases and the V segment lost 5 bases, leaving 6 bases of the junction unmatched. There are 14 residues in the CDR3. CDR3 region: CASSQPTSGDTQYF. The CDR3 bases are TGTGCCAGCAGCCAGCCGACTAGCGGTGATACGCAGTATTTT.